Shown below are 27 T cell receptor beta chains from a single sample sequenced in a study of cytomegalovirus exposure and HLA in healthy donors. PCR primers comprised 60 Vbeta and 13 Jbeta primers. The data were produced by immunoSEQ multiplex PCR, yet TCRdb's version contains in-frame clones alone and is incomplete. Found here are 150,000 to 200,000 clones, around 75% of them singletons; the top ten hold about 7.6%. Sequences were obtained from PBMCs. The receptors were gathered from a woman aged 40 to 50 in good health and CMV-seropositive.

V and J are TRBV5-1 and TRBJ2-1; 16 bases line up with TRBD2. The germline gives CDR1 SGHRS, CDR2 YFSETQ. There are 17 residues in the CDR3. Trimming removed 4 bases from V and 8 bases from J; junction bases left unmatched: 9. The CDR3 region has the DNA TGCGCCAGCAGCGTAGGGACTAGCGGGAGGGGAGTGGATGAGCAGTTCTTC. It codes for CASSVGTSGRGVDEQFF.

The rearrangement uses TRBV5-1 and TRBJ2-3; 11 positions agree with TRBD2. The germline CDR1 and CDR2 sequences are SGHRS and YFSETQ. V lost 4 bases to trimming and J lost 1 base; unmatched junction nucleotides: 8. This CDR3 comprises 17 residues. In DNA, the CDR3 is TGCGCCAGCAGCCCGGGTGATAGCGGGAGGGGCACAGATACGCAGTATTTT. Its translation is CASSPGDSGRGTDTQYF.

Turning to this clone: Other DNA sequences in the same sample also yield this CDR3. The rearrangement uses TRBV19 and TRBJ1-1, with 7 bases aligning to TRBD1. Trimming removed 3 bases from V and 2 bases from J; junction bases left unmatched: 3. The CDR3 runs to 14 residues. CDR1 and CDR2 (germline): LNHDA, SQIVND (reference sequence). CDR3 DNA: TGTGCCAGTAGTATCGGGACAGTAAACACTGAAGCTTTCTTT. Its translation is CASSIGTVNTEAFF.

This clone was observed once. The rearrangement joins TRBV5-4 to TRBJ2-3; 8 nucleotides match TRBD1. This CDR3 has 13 residues. The germline CDR1 and CDR2 sequences are SGHNT and YYREEE (reference sequence). The trim removed 5 bases at V and 5 bases at J, leaving 4 bases unmatched. CDR3 protein: CASSSTGGDTQYF. DNA of the CDR3: TGTGCCAGCAGTTCCACAGGGGGAGATACGCAGTATTTT. Supplemented by reference TRBV5-4 and TRBJ2-3, the full variable domain reads ETGVTQSPTHLIKTRGQQVTLRCSSQSGHNTVSWYQQALGQGPQFIFQYYREEENGRGNFPPRFSGLQFPNYSSELNVNALELDDSALYLCASSSTGGDTQYFGPGTRLTVL.

CDR3 sequence (DNA): TGTGCCAGTAGTAGAAACAGGGGCTCTGGGGCCAACGTCCTGACTTTC. It codes for CASSRNRGSGANVLTF. The gene calls are TRBV19 and TRBJ2-6; 7 bases line up with TRBD1. The CDR3 covers 16 residues. The germline V gene has CDR1 LNHDA and CDR2 SQIVND (reference sequence). With 4 bases clipped from V and 0 bases from J, the junction kept 3 bases outside the gene matches. Filled out from reference TRBV19 and TRBJ2-6, the complete variable domain reads DGGITQSPKYLFRKEGQNVTLSCEQNLNHDAMYWYRQDPGQGLRLIYYSQIVNDFQKGDIAEGYSVSREKKESFPLTVTSAQKNPTAFYLCASSRNRGSGANVLTFGAGSRLTVL.

V gene TRBV7-2 combines with J gene TRBJ2-7; 7 nucleotides match TRBD2. CDR1 is SGHTA and CDR2 is FQGNSA in the germline V gene. The length of the CDR3 is 11 residues. With V trimmed by 2 bases and J by 9 bases, 1 base remained unmatched. The CDR3 spells CASSLLAAQYF. CDR3 nucleotide sequence: TGTGCCAGCAGCTTACTAGCGGCGCAGTACTTC.

A single count supports this clone. The chain carries TRBV29-1 and TRBJ1-2; possible D gene TRBD1, 5 bases. V gave up 4 bases and J gave up 4 bases, with 16 bases separating them. The CDR3 consists of 14 residues. The germline V gene has CDR1 SQVTM and CDR2 ANQGSEA. CDR3 sequence reads: CSVVEQGPVYGYTF. The DNA for the CDR3 is TGCAGCGTTGTCGAGCAGGGCCCAGTCTATGGCTACACCTTC. Looking up the rest from reference TRBV29-1 and TRBJ1-2 gives the full variable domain: SAVISQKPSRDICQRGTSLTIQCQVDSQVTMMFWYRQQPGQSLTLIATANQGSEATYESGFVIDKFPISRPNLTFSTLTVSNMSPEDSSIYLCSVVEQGPVYGYTFGSGTRLTVV.

The CDR3 region is CSVGRDRGKHEQFF. CDR3 sequence (DNA): TGCAGCGTTGGCCGGGACAGGGGGAAACATGAGCAGTTCTTC. V usage is TRBV29-1 and J usage is TRBJ2-1, with 11 bases that match TRBD1. Germline CDR1 and CDR2: SQVTM and ANQGSEA. CDR3 size: 14 residues. V lost 4 bases, J lost 8 bases, and 7 bases stayed unmatched.

The chain carries TRBV5-8 and TRBJ2-6; the D gene is possibly TRBD1 (6 bases). With 0 bases removed from V and 4 bases from J, the gap between germline ends came to 8 bases. The germline V gene encodes CDR1 SGHTS and CDR2 YDEGEE. The CDR3 sequence is 15 residues long. The CDR3 DNA sequence: TGTGCCAGCAGCTTGGCAGGGGCGGGGGCCAACGTCCTGACTTTC. Translated, it gives CASSLAGAGANVLTF.

CDR3 amino acids: CSVEGAFGNTIYF. DNA of the CDR3: TGCAGCGTGGAGGGGGCTTTCGGAAACACCATATATTTT. This chain joins TRBV29-1 and TRBJ1-3; 7 nucleotides match TRBD1. CDR1 SQVTM and CDR2 ANQGSEA come from the germline V gene. The V and J ends lost 6 bases and 4 bases, in that order; junction bases with no gene match: 6. The CDR3 runs 13 residues.

V usage is TRBV15 and J usage is TRBJ2-4, with 9 bases matching TRBD1. The CDR3 is 14 amino acids. Germline values: CDR1 LNHNV, CDR2 YYDKDF (reference sequence). Germline trimming cut 6 bases from V and 9 bases from J; bases unmatched to any gene: 9. The CDR3 protein is CATSPPGQGIIQYF. CDR3 coding DNA: TGTGCCACCAGTCCCCCGGGACAGGGAATCATTCAGTACTTC.

The table lists this clone with a count of one. The chain joins TRBV11-3 to TRBJ1-4; 10 positions match TRBD1. The CDR3 totals 19 residues. Looked up from germline, CDR1 is SGHNT and CDR2 is YENEEA. The V and J ends lost 0 bases and 5 bases, in that order; junction bases with no gene match: 12. CDR3 in DNA: TGTGCCAGCAGCTTAGACGACAGGGGGCTGGTTCGGGAGAATGAAAAACTGTTTTTT. The encoded protein is CASSLDDRGLVRENEKLFF.

The CDR3 bases are TGTGCCAGCAGCGGGACTACCTGGGGCACAGATACGCAGTATTTT. Its protein is CASSGTTWGTDTQYF. This chain links TRBV5-6 with TRBJ2-3; 7 bases are shared with TRBD2. CDR1 is SGHDT and CDR2 is YYEEEE in the germline V gene. The CDR3 length is 15 residues. J was trimmed by 1 base and V by 4 bases; bases with no gene match: 6.

The chain couples TRBV30 to TRBJ2-3; weak D call: TRBD2 (6 bases). V was trimmed by 0 bases and J by 1 base, leaving 11 bases between them. Germline V gene data show CDR1 as GTSNPN and CDR2 as SVGIG (reference sequence). The CDR3 covers 15 residues. CDR3 loop: CAWSVGGVGTDTQYF. The CDR3 DNA reads TGTGCCTGGAGTGTCGGAGGGGTCGGCACAGATACGCAGTATTTT.

This clone appeared a few times. The J gene is TRBJ1-2, the V gene TRBV29-1, with 7 bases that match TRBD1. The germline V gene encodes CDR1 SQVTM and CDR2 ANQGSEA. V lost 5 bases to trimming and J lost 7 bases; unmatched junction nucleotides: 10. CDR3 size: 13 residues. The CDR3 sequence is CSVQPDRTSGYTF. The CDR3 DNA follows: TGCAGCGTTCAACCGGACAGGACAAGTGGCTACACCTTC.

J is TRBJ1-1 and V is TRBV7-6; TRBD1 aligns across 7 bases. The ends lost 5 bases at V and 0 bases at J; junction bases unmatched: 6. CDR1 and CDR2 (germline): SGHVS, FNYEAQ. This CDR3 spans 15 amino acids. For the CDR3, the DNA is TGTGCCAGCAGCGCACAGACAGGGCTGAACACTGAAGCTTTCTTT. This translates into CASSAQTGLNTEAFF.

This clone was picked up one time. CDR3 DNA: TGTGCCAGCAGTACCCGACAGGGGGCCCATCAGCCCCAGCATTTT. Residues: CASSTRQGAHQPQHF. The chain recombines TRBV28 with TRBJ1-5; 10 bases agree with TRBD1. The germline gives CDR1 MDHEN, CDR2 SYDVKM. After removal of 5 bases from V and 5 bases from J, the junction contained 6 bases not matched to a gene. This CDR3 region has 15 residues.

CDR3 DNA: TGTGCCATCAGGGCCTCAGGGGACCATAATTCACCCCTCCACTTT. Encoded protein: CAIRASGDHNSPLHF. V is TRBV10-3 and J is TRBJ1-6; possible D gene TRBD1, 6 bases. The CDR3 runs 15 residues. Between the trimmed V and J ends, which lost 6 bases and 5 bases, there was a span of 14 bases. From germline, CDR1 is ENHRY and CDR2 SYGVKD.

The V call is TRBV14, the J call TRBJ1-1, with D possibly TRBD1 on 6 matching bases. From germline, CDR1 is SGHDN and CDR2 FVKESK. The CDR3 covers 14 residues. V was shortened by 4 bases and J by 0 bases, with 9 bases between the two germline ends. The DNA for the CDR3 is TGTGCCAGCAGCCGGACAGTCATGAACACTGAAGCTTTCTTT. It is translated as CASSRTVMNTEAFF. Supplemented by reference TRBV14 and TRBJ1-1, the full variable domain reads EAGVTQFPSHSVIEKGQTVTLRCDPISGHDNLYWYRRVMGKEIKFLLHFVKESKQDESGMPNNRFLAERTGGTYSTLKVQPAELEDSGVYFCASSRTVMNTEAFFGQGTRLTVV.

This clone was counted a few times. The genes are TRBV19 and TRBJ1-1; D is undetermined. The V gene's germline CDR1 is LNHDA and CDR2 SQIVND (reference sequence). The V end was cut by 3 bases, the J end by 8 bases, with 7 bases between. This CDR3 is 11 amino acids long. In nucleotides, the CDR3 is TGTGCCAGTAGTATGGTCAGAGAAGCTTTCTTT. This translates into CASSMVREAFF.

The chain has TRBV19 and TRBJ2-7, with 9 bases lining up with TRBD1. The CDR3 spans 15 residues. The ends lost 3 bases at V and 2 bases at J; junction bases unmatched: 5. Germline V gene lookup returns CDR1 LNHDA and CDR2 SQIVND (reference sequence). CDR3 amino acids: CASSIYRGPTYEQYF. The CDR3 DNA reads as TGTGCCAGTAGTATTTACAGGGGGCCTACCTACGAGCAGTACTTC.

The gene calls are TRBV11-3 and TRBJ2-3, with 14 positions matching TRBD2. The CDR3 runs 18 residues. V was pared by 4 bases and J by 7 bases, with 13 bases of the junction left unmatched. Germline CDR1 is SGHNT and CDR2 is YENEEA. Written as DNA, the CDR3 is TGTGCCAGCAGCTCTAGAAAATCGGGACTAGCGGGAGATCATACGCAGTATTTT. Its protein product is CASSSRKSGLAGDHTQYF.

The genes are TRBV10-3 and TRBJ2-1; 10 nucleotides align to TRBD2. CDR1 ENHRY and CDR2 SYGVKD come from the germline V gene. The CDR3 loop spans 19 amino acids. The junction had 9 bases not matched to a gene; V was cut back by 0 bases and J by 1 base. The CDR3 here is CAISESGAGGVKSYNEQFF. The DNA for the CDR3 is TGTGCCATCAGTGAGTCGGGAGCGGGAGGGGTCAAGTCCTACAATGAGCAGTTCTTC.

The rearrangement uses TRBV15 and TRBJ1-5, with 7 bases aligning to TRBD1. The CDR3 totals 15 residues. Germline assignment: CDR1 LNHNV and CDR2 YYDKDF (reference sequence). With V trimmed by 5 bases and J by 3 bases, 7 bases remained unmatched. CDR3 residues: CATSPEGAVNQPQHF. For the CDR3, the DNA is TGTGCCACCAGCCCAGAGGGGGCCGTCAATCAGCCCCAGCATTTT.

In its sample, this clone was seen once. The chain joins TRBV6-6 to TRBJ1-1; a possible D gene is TRBD1 (5 bases). V dropped 2 bases and J dropped 1 base, with 11 bases sitting between them. The CDR3 spans 15 residues. CDR1 and CDR2 from the germline V gene are MNHNY and SVGAGI (reference sequence). The DNA for the CDR3 is TGTGCCAGCAGTTACGTTCGGCAGGGGAACACTGAAGCTTTCTTT. Translating it yields CASSYVRQGNTEAFF.

This chain uses TRBV6-6 with TRBJ2-1; weak D call: TRBD1 (6 bases). Germline-derived CDR1 and CDR2 are MNHNY and SVGAGI (reference sequence). V was cut by 2 bases and J by 9 bases, with 11 bases left in between. The CDR3 contains 13 residues. The CDR3 loop reads CASSYPSRGEQFF. The DNA of the CDR3 is TGTGCCAGCAGTTACCCCTCCAGGGGTGAGCAGTTCTTC.

This clone has only a few counts. The chain uses TRBV29-1 and TRBJ2-1; 10 nucleotides line up with TRBD1. This CDR3 is 18 amino acids long. The J segment lost 8 bases and the V segment lost 2 bases, leaving 18 bases of the junction unmatched. Per germline, CDR1 SQVTM and CDR2 ANQGSEA. The CDR3 loop reads CSVETRPTGQGLLHEQFF. CDR3 in DNA: TGCAGCGTTGAAACCCGTCCTACGGGACAGGGGCTATTACATGAGCAGTTCTTC.